This T cell receptor beta chain was recovered during a study of T cells in localized non-small cell lung cancer. Study observations and caveats: The greatest T cell clonality was found in uninvolved adjacent lung (higher than in tumor). Longer overall survival was linked to higher blood T cell density. A single tumor region was sequenced, leaving heterogeneity possible. Adjacent lung had a median around 60 of the 100 largest tumor clones.

Notes on this clone: The target antigen is unknown.

V was pared by 8 bases and J by 9 bases, with 25 bases between. The CDR3 has 15 amino acids. CDR1 and CDR2 (germline): MNHEY, SVGAGI. Here immunoSEQ multiplex PCR was the method, and the copy in TCRdb shows in-frame clones only, minus some. The sample yields about 22,000 clones, about 88% seen once. This sample comprised PBMCs, obtained before any cancer treatment. This chain connects TRBV6-5 to TRBJ2-5, with D perhaps given as TRBD1 or TRBD2 (5 bases each). This clonotype originated in a man aged 40 to 69 with stage II squamous cell lung carcinoma. CDR3 sequence reads: CASQAKWDLRVAQYF. The CDR3 DNA is TGTGCCAGCCAAGCGAAGTGGGACCTCAGGGTGGCCCAGTACTTC.